This T cell receptor beta chain appears in the sequencing data of a study of T cells after yellow fever vaccination. General observations from the study: A small share of clonotypes appeared in both CD4 and CD8 compartments.

J was trimmed by 1 base and V by 7 bases; bases with no gene match: 0. CDR3 length: 13 amino acids. Turning to this clonotype: The antigen is undetermined.

As TCR cDNA was made by 5'RACE template switching, a universal primer site and UMIs were added. TCRdb fed the 5' RACE reads into MiXCR, producing one record per CDR3 protein. The data contain almost 600,000 distinct CDR3 sequences, less than 15% of them seen just once; the ten biggest clones take up roughly 13%. The J gene is TRBJ2-2, the V gene TRBV12-3 or TRBV12-4; 7 bases align to TRBD2. The source is a young man who received the YFV17D yellow fever vaccine. Specimen: PBMCs, collected on the day of the yellow fever booster vaccination. CDR3 nucleotide sequence: TGTGCCAGCACGGGGGGGAACACCGGGGAGCTGTTTTTT. Protein product: CASTGGNTGELFF.